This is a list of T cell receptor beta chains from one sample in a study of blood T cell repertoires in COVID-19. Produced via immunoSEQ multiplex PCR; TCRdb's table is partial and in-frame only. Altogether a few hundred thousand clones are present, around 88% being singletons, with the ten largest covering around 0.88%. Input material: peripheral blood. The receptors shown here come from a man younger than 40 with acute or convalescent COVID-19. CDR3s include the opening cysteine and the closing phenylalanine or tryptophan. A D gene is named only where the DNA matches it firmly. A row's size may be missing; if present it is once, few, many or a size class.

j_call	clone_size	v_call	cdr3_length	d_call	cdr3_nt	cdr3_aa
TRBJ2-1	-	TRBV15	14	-	TGTGCCACCACTATTTTTGGGCGACACAATGAGCAGTTCTTC	CATTIFGRHNEQFF
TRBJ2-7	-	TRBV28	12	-	TGTGCCAGCAGAGACAGTTACTACGAGCAGTACTTC	CASRDSYYEQYF
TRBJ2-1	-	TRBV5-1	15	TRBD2	TGCGCCAGCAGCTTGGGAGGACTAGCGGTGAATGAGCAGTTCTTC	CASSLGGLAVNEQFF
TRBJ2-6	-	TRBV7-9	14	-	TGTGCCAGCAGCTCTCGGGCTGGGGCCAACGTCCTGACTTTC	CASSSRAGANVLTF
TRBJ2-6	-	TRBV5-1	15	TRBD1	TGCGCCAGCAGCTCCAGGGGGCACGGGGCCAACGTCCTGACTTTC	CASSSRGHGANVLTF
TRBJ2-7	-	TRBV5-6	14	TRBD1	TGTGCCAGCAGCTTGGGGGACAGGGGGTACGAGCAGTACTTC	CASSLGDRGYEQYF
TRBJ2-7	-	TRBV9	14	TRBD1	TGTGCCAGCAGCGCGACAGGGGCTCGAGGGGAGCAGTACTTC	CASSATGARGEQYF
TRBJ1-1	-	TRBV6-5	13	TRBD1	TGTGCCAGCAGAAGAACCGGGACAGCAGAAGCTTTCTTT	CASRRTGTAEAFF
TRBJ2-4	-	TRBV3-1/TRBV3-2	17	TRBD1	TGTGCCAGCAGCCATCTCGGACAGGCTCTAGCCAAAAACATTCAGTACTTC	CASSHLGQALAKNIQYF
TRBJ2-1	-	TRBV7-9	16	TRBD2	TGTGCCAGCAGCTTATTTGGGGCTAGCGGGGGCGATGAGCAGTTCTTC	CASSLFGASGGDEQFF
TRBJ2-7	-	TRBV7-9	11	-	TGTGCCAGCAGCCCCGGGGTCGAGCAGTACTTC	CASSPGVEQYF
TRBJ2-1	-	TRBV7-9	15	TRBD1	TGTGCCAGCAGACCTACAGGGGCCGCTAATGGTGAGCAGTTCTTC	CASRPTGAANGEQFF
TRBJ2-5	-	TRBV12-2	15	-	TGTGCAAGTCGCTTAGAAGTTAGGGCGGGAGAGACCCAGTACTTC	CASRLEVRAGETQYF
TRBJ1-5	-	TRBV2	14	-	TGTGCCAGCAGACTAGAAAGTGGCAATCAGCCCCAGCATTTT	CASRLESGNQPQHF
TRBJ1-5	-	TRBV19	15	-	TGTGCCAGTAGTCGGGGTGGGGGCAGCAATCAGCCCCAGCATTTT	CASSRGGGSNQPQHF
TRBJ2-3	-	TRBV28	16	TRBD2	TGTGCCAGCAGTTTTTCGGCTAGCGGGTTGACAGATACGCAGTATTTT	CASSFSASGLTDTQYF
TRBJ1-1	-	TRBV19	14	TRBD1	TGTGCCAGTAGTTTCGACAGGGGTAGGACTGAAGCTTTCTTT	CASSFDRGRTEAFF
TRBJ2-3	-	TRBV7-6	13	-	TGTGCCAGCAGCTTCACGGGAAGTGATACGCAGTATTTT	CASSFTGSDTQYF
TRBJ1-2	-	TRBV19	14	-	TGTGCCAGTAGTCCCTGGGAGCCTAACTATGGCTACACCTTC	CASSPWEPNYGYTF
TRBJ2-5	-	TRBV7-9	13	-	TGTGCCAGCCATTCGGACAGCCAAGAGACCCAGTACTTC	CASHSDSQETQYF
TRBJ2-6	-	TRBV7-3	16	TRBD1	TGTGCCAGCAGCTTACAGGGGGCTTCTGGGGCCAACGTCCTGACTTTC	CASSLQGASGANVLTF
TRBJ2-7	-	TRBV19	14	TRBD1	TGTGCCAGTAGTATCCAGGGGGCGCCGGACGAGCAGTACTTC	CASSIQGAPDEQYF
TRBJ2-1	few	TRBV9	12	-	TGTGCCAGCAGTACAACAGGAAATGAGCAGTTCTTC	CASSTTGNEQFF
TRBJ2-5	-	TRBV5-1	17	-	TGCGCCAGCAGCTTGATAGGTGGGAGGAACCTTCAAGAGACCCAGTACTTC	CASSLIGGRNLQETQYF
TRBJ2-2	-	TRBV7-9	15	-	TGTGCCAGCAGCTTAGACCGACAAGTAGCCGGGGAGCTGTTTTTT	CASSLDRQVAGELFF
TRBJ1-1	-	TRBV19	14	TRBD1	TGTGCCAGTAGTATAGTGACAGGGGGCACTGAAGCTTTCTTT	CASSIVTGGTEAFF
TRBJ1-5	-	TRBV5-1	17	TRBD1	TGCGCCAGCAGCTTGGACCAACAGGGGGGAGGGAATCAGCCCCAGCATTTT	CASSLDQQGGGNQPQHF
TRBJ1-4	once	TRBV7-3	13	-	TGTGCCAGCAGCTTAACGCGAGATGAAAAACTGTTTTTT	CASSLTRDEKLFF
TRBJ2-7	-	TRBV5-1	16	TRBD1	TGCGCCAGCAGCCGGCCAGATTTGGACAGGGACCACGAGCAGTACTTC	CASSRPDLDRDHEQYF
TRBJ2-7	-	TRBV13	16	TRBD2	TGTGCCAGCAGCTTAGCGGGTAGCGGGATGGTCTACGAGCAGTACTTC	CASSLAGSGMVYEQYF
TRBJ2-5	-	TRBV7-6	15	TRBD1	TGTGCCAGCAGCCGGAACAGGGGGCGGGAAGAGACCCAGTACTTC	CASSRNRGREETQYF
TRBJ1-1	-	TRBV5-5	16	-	TGTGCCAGCAGCTGGAGTGTCGGGCCACGAGGACATGAAGCTTTCTTT	CASSWSVGPRGHEAFF
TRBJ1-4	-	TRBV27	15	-	TGTGCCAGCAGTTTGGCGAGACAGCCTGATGAAAAACTGTTTTTT	CASSLARQPDEKLFF
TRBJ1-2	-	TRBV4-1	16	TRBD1	TGCGCCAGCAGCCAAGGGACAGGAGGTTTCGGCTATGGCTACACCTTC	CASSQGTGGFGYGYTF
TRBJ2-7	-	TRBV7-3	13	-	TGTGCCAGCAGCTTAGGTCGGGAGTACGAGCAGTACTTC	CASSLGREYEQYF
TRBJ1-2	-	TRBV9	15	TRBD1	TGTGCCAGCAGCGTAGGGGCAGGGGGGAACTATGGCTACACCTTC	CASSVGAGGNYGYTF
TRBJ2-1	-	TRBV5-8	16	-	TGTGCCAGCAGCTTCCCACGGGGGAACCCCTACAATGAGCAGTTCTTC	CASSFPRGNPYNEQFF
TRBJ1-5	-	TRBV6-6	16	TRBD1	TGTGCCAGCAGTTACACAGGGGCAAATAGCAATCAGCCCCAGCATTTT	CASSYTGANSNQPQHF
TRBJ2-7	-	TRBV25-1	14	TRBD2	TGTGCCAGCACCCTTGGGGGGGGCTCCTACGAGCAGTACTTC	CASTLGGGSYEQYF
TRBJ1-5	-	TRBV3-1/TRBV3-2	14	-	TGTGCCAGCAGCCACGGGGGGCAGGGTCAACCCCAGCATTTT	CASSHGGQGQPQHF
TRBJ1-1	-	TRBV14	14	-	TGTGCCAGCAGCCCAAACAGGCCGAACACTGAAGCTTTCTTT	CASSPNRPNTEAFF
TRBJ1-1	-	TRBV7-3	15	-	TGTGCCAGCAGCTTATATTTTCGGGACACCACTGAAGCTTTCTTT	CASSLYFRDTTEAFF
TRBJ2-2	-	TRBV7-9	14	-	TGTGCCAGCAGTAGAGCGGTGAACACCGGGGAGCTGTTTTTT	CASSRAVNTGELFF
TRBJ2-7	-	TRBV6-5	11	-	TGTGCCGTCAGGGTTCCCTACGAGCAGTACTTC	CAVRVPYEQYF
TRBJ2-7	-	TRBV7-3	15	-	TGTGCCAGCAGCTTAATCGCCGGGTATGGCTACGAGCAGTACTTC	CASSLIAGYGYEQYF
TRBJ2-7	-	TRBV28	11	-	TGTGCCAGCATTGAGGGCTACGAGCAGTACTTC	CASIEGYEQYF
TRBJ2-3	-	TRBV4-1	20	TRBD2	TGCGCCAGCAGCCAAGATTCAGGACTAGCGGGGGGTTTGGGCACAGATACGCAGTATTTT	CASSQDSGLAGGLGTDTQYF
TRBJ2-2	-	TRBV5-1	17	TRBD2	TGCGCCAGCAGCTTGGTTACTAGCGGGAGGAACACCGGGGAGCTGTTTTTT	CASSLVTSGRNTGELFF
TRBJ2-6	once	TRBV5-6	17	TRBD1	TGTGCCAGCAGCTTGGATTACAGGGGGACCGGGGCCAACGTCCTGACTTTC	CASSLDYRGTGANVLTF
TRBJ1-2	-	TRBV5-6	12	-	TGTGCCGGATCCCCAGCGGGGGGTGGCTACACCTTC	CAGSPAGGGYTF
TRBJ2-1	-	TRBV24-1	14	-	TGTGCCACCAGGGAGTACCAAGGGGCAAATGAGCAGTTCTTC	CATREYQGANEQFF
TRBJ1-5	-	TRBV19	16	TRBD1	TGTGCCACCTCCATCGGGGACAGGATTAGCAATCAGCCCCAGCATTTT	CATSIGDRISNQPQHF
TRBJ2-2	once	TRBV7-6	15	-	TGTGCCAGCAGCTTAGCTAGCGGCTACACCGGGGAGCTGTTTTTT	CASSLASGYTGELFF
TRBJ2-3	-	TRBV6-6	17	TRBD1	TGTGCCAGCAGTCCCCGAGGGACAGGGGGCTACACAGATACGCAGTATTTT	CASSPRGTGGYTDTQYF
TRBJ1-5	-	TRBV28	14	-	TGTGCCAGCGGAAGTCGGCGGGTCAGGCAGCCCCAGCATTTT	CASGSRRVRQPQHF
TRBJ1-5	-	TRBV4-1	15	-	TGCGCCAGCAGCCAAATTCCAGGGACTAGCCAGCCCCAGCATTTT	CASSQIPGTSQPQHF
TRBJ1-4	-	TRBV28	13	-	TGTGCCAGCAGCAAAACACGTGATGAAAAACTGTTTTTT	CASSKTRDEKLFF
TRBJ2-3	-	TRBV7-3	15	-	TGTGCCAGCAGCTCCCTACCATACTACACAGATACGCAGTATTTT	CASSSLPYYTDTQYF
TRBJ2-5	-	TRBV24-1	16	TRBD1	TGTGCCACCAGTGATGCGGGACAGGGGGCAGGAGAGACCCAGTACTTC	CATSDAGQGAGETQYF